This T cell receptor beta chain emerged from a study of blood T cell repertoires in COVID-19. Here immunoSEQ multiplex PCR was the method, and the copy in TCRdb shows in-frame clones only, minus some. This sample has 250,000 to 350,000 clones, with about nine tenths found just once. It was within 2 weeks before study entry that exposed participants met a COVID-19 case. CDR1 is LNHDA and CDR2 is SQIVND in the germline V gene (reference sequence). With V trimmed by 8 bases and J by 1 base, 10 bases remained unmatched. The CDR3 runs to 16 residues. The rearrangement links TRBV19 to TRBJ1-1, with 10 bases aligning to TRBD1. This TCR derives from a woman aged 45 to 65 who had been exposed to COVID-19. The sample taken for sequencing was PBMCs or T cells enriched from blood (not recorded which). The CDR3 spells CASAGQGFLGNTEAFF. In DNA, the CDR3 is TGTGCCAGTGCGGGACAGGGGTTTTTGGGGAACACTGAAGCTTTCTTT.